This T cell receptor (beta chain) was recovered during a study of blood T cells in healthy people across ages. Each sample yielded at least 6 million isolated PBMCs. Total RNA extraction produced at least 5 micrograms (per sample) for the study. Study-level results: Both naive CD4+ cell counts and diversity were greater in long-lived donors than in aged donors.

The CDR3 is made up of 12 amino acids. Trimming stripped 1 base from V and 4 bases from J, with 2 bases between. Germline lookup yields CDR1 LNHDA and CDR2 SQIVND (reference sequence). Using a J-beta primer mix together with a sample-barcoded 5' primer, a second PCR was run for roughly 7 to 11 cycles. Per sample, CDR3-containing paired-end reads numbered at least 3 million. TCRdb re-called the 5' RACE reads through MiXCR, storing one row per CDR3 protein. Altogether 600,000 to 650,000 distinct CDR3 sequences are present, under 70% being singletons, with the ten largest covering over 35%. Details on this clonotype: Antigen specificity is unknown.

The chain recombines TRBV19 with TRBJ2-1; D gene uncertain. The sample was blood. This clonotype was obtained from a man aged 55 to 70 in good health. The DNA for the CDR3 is TGTGCCAGTAGTATAGTATACAATGAGCAGTTCTTC. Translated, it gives CASSIVYNEQFF.